Each of the 6 T cell receptor beta chains below was sequenced from the same sample in a study of cytomegalovirus exposure and HLA in healthy donors. In the PCR, 60 Vbeta and 13 Jbeta primers were used. The protocol was immunoSEQ multiplex PCR, while the TCRdb copy is restricted to in-frame clones and leaves out a portion. In the table there are around 130,000 clones, about 82% of which are singletons. The specimen sequenced was PBMCs. All receptors come from a man aged 30-40 years in good health and CMV-seronegative.

About this clone itself: The same CDR3 can be traced to other DNA sequences in this sample. The rearrangement joins TRBV27 to TRBJ2-2; D remains ambiguous. CDR3 length: 14 residues. The germline V and J ends were trimmed by 6 bases and 0 bases, with 8 bases remaining between them. Germline CDR1 reads MNHEY; CDR2 reads SMNVEV (reference sequence). The CDR3 DNA reads as TGTGCCAGCAGCCGAACAGCGAACACCGGGGAGCTGTTTTTT. Translating it yields CASSRTANTGELFF.

Here the CDR3 DNA reads TGTGCCAGCAGCTTGGAGCGGGGGAGCTATGCCGGGGAGCTGTTTTTT. It specifies CASSLERGSYAGELFF. V gene TRBV5-4 combines with J gene TRBJ2-2; TRBD2 agrees at 8 bases. The ends lost 0 bases at V and 6 bases at J; junction bases unmatched: 7. The CDR3 extends over 16 amino acids. From germline, CDR1 is SGHNT and CDR2 YYREEE (reference sequence).

The chain is built from TRBV5-1 and TRBJ2-1; D gene unclear. Between the trimmed V and J ends, which lost 3 bases and 5 bases, there was a span of 9 bases. CDR1 and CDR2 (germline): SGHRS, YFSETQ. The CDR3 has 13 residues. The CDR3 protein is CASSSDTNNEQFF. Written as DNA, the CDR3 is TGCGCCAGCAGCTCCGACACCAACAATGAGCAGTTCTTC.

The chain employs TRBV15 and TRBJ2-1; weak D call: TRBD2 (7 bases). CDR3 size: 16 residues. With 2 bases removed from V and 6 bases from J, the gap between germline ends came to 17 bases. Per the germline V gene, CDR1 is LNHNV and CDR2 is YYDKDF (reference sequence). The CDR3 spells CATSRTRGAKLNEQFF. The CDR3 DNA reads TGTGCCACCAGCAGAACTCGGGGGGCCAAGCTCAATGAGCAGTTCTTC.

The count of this clone is one. The CDR3 region has the DNA TGCGCCAGCAGCTCGGCAGGACAGCAAGGGGAGACCCAGTACTTC. Residues: CASSSAGQQGETQYF. V usage is TRBV5-1 and J usage is TRBJ2-5; TRBD1 might be the D (6 bases). The CDR3 has 15 amino acids. Germline V gene data show CDR1 as SGHRS and CDR2 as YFSETQ. With 3 bases removed from V and 5 bases from J, the gap between germline ends came to 17 bases.

The V and J genes are TRBV2 and TRBJ2-2; D possibly corresponds to TRBD1 (5 bases). Trimming pared 4 bases from V and 4 bases from J, leaving 10 bases between. Germline-derived CDR1 and CDR2 are SNHLY and FYNNEI. The CDR3 runs 14 residues. The CDR3 bases are TGTGCCAGCAGTGGTCAGGGTATCACCGGGGAGCTGTTTTTT. Translation gives CASSGQGITGELFF.